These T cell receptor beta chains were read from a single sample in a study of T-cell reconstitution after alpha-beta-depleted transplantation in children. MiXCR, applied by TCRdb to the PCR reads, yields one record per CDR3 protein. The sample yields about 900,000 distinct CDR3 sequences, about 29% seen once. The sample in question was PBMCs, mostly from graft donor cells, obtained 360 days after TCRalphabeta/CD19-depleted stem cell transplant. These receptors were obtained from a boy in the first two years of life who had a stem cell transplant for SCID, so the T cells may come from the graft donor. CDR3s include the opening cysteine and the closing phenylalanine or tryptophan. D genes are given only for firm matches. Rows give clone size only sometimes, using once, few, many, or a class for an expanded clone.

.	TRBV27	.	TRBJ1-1	TGTGCCAGCAGTGCTCAGGGTATGAACACTGAAGCTTTCTTT	CASSAQGMNTEAFF
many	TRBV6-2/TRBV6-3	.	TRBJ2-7	TGTGCCAGCAGATCGCCTTCACAGGGTACGGACTTC	CASRSPSQGTDF
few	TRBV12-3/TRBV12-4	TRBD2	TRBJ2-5	TGTGCCAGCAGTTTGGGGACTAGCCACGGAGAGACCCAGTACTTC	CASSLGTSHGETQYF
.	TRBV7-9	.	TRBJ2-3	TGTGCCAGCAGCTCAGAAGGGTTTCGGGCAGATACGCAGTATTTT	CASSSEGFRADTQYF
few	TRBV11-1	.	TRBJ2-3	TGTGCCAGCAGCTTAGAAGGATCAAGAGATACGCAGTATTTT	CASSLEGSRDTQYF
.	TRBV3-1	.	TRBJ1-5	TGTGCCAGCAGCCAAGGTTCCTCAGGGGGCAATCAGCCCCAGCATTTT	CASSQGSSGGNQPQHF
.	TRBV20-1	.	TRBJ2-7	TGCAGTGCTAGCGGACTGGCCTTTGTTAGCGACTCCTACGAGCAGTACTTC	CSASGLAFVSDSYEQYF
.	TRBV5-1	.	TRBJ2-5	TGCGCCAGCAGCTTGGCCGTGTTGGAGACCCAGTACTTC	CASSLAVLETQYF
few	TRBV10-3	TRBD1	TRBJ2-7	TGTGCCATCAGTGAGAAGGGGACAGGGGCCTACGAGCAGTACTTC	CAISEKGTGAYEQYF
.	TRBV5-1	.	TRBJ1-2	TGCGCCAGCAAATACGAGCAGGGAATATATGGCTACACCTTC	CASKYEQGIYGYTF
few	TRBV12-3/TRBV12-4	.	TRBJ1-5	TGTGCCAGCAGTTTAGTATTAGGGGTCGGCAATCAGCCCCAGCATTTT	CASSLVLGVGNQPQHF
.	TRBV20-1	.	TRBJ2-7	TGCAGTGCGGTCAGTGAGGACGAGCAGTACTTC	CSAVSEDEQYF
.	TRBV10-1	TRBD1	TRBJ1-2	TGCGCCAGCAGTGCAGGGGGCTGGGACTATGGCTACACCTTC	CASSAGGWDYGYTF
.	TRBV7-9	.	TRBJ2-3	TGTGCCAGCAGCACCTCCTTGGGGGCGCAGGTCCCTACGCAGTATTTT	CASSTSLGAQVPTQYF